This TCR beta chain came from a study of T cell responses to AZD1222 COVID-19 vaccine. Overall study findings and caveats: Close to half of spike-specific TCRs reportedly recognize unmutated variant regions.

The germline CDR1 and CDR2 sequences are SGHDT and YYEEEE. The CDR3 runs 15 residues. The V segment lost 2 bases and the J segment 8 bases; nucleotides outside the gene matches: 6. Assay: immunoSEQ multiplex PCR; the TCRdb copy retains only in-frame clones and omits some. The table shows about 150,000 clones, with roughly 90% occurring only once. Concerning this clone: Antigen specificity is unknown.

This receptor was taken from an adult in good health. V gene TRBV5-6 combines with J gene TRBJ1-4; TRBD1 matches 10 bases. This sample comprised peripheral blood, obtained on day 0 of AZD1222 vaccination. This CDR3 reads CASSFDRGLGEKLFF. CDR3 nucleotides: TGTGCCAGCAGCTTCGACAGGGGGCTGGGAGAAAAACTGTTTTTT.